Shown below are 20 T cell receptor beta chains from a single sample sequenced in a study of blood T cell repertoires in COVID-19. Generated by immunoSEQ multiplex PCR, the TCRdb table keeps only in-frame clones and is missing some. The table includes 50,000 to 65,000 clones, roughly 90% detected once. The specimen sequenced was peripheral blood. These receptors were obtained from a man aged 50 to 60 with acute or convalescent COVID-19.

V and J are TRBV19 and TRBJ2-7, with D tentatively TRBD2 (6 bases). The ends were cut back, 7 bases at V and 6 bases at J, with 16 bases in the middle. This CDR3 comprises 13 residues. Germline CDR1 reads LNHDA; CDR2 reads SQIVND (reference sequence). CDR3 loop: CASNQGLLSEQYF. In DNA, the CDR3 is TGTGCCAGTAACCAGGGACTCCTCTCCGAGCAGTACTTC.

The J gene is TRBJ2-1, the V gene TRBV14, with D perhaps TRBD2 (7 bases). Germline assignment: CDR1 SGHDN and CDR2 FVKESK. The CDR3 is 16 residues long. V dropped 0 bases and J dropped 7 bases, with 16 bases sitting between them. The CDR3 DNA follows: TGTGCCAGCAGCCAAGACTGGGGGGGGCTAAGTAATGAGCAGTTCTTC. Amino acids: CASSQDWGGLSNEQFF.

CDR3 in DNA: TGCACCTTGGGGCAGGGCGCCACAGATACGCAGTATTTT. Encoded protein: CTLGQGATDTQYF. The chain combines TRBV29-1 with TRBJ2-3, with D possibly being TRBD1 (5 bases). CDR1 and CDR2 (germline): SQVTM, ANQGSEA. The CDR3 runs 13 residues.

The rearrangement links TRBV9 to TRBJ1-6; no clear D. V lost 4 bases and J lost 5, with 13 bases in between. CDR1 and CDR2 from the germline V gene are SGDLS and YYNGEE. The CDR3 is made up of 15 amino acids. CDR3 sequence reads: CASSFRVPHNSPLHF. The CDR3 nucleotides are TGTGCCAGCAGCTTCCGAGTTCCACATAATTCACCCCTCCACTTT.

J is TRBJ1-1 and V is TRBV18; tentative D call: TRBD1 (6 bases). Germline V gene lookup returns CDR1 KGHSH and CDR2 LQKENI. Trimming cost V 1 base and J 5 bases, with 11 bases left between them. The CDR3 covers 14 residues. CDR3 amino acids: CASSPLQGRTEAFF. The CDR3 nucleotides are TGTGCCAGCTCACCACTACAGGGTCGGACTGAAGCTTTCTTT.

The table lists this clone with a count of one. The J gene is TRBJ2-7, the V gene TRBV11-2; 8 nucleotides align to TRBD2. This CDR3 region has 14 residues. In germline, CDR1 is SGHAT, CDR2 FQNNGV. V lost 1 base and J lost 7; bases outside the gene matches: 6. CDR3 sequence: CASSLAGGPREQYF. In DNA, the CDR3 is TGTGCCAGCAGCTTAGCGGGGGGGCCGAGAGAGCAGTACTTC.

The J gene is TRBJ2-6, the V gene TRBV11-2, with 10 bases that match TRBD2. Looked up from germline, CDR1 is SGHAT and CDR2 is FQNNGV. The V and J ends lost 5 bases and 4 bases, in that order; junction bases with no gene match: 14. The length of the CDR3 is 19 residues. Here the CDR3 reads CASSLGPPAGGPGANVLTF. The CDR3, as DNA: TGTGCCAGCAGCCTAGGTCCCCCAGCGGGGGGGCCCGGGGCCAACGTCCTGACTTTC.

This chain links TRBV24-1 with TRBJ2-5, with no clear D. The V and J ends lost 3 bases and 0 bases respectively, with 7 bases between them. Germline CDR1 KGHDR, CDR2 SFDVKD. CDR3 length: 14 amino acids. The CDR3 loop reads CATSDPSYQETQYF. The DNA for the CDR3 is TGTGCCACCAGTGATCCTTCGTACCAAGAGACCCAGTACTTC.

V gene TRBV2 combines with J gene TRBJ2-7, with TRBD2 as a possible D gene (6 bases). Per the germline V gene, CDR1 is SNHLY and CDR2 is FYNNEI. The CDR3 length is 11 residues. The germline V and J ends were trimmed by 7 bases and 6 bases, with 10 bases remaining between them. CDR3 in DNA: TGTGCCAGCATGCTGGGGGGCGAGCAGTACTTC. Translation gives CASMLGGEQYF.

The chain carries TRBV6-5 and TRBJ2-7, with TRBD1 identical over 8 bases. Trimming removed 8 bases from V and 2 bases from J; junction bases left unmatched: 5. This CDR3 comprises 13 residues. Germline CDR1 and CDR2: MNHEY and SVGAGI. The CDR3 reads CASVGDRTYEQYF. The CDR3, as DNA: TGTGCCAGCGTAGGGGACAGGACCTACGAGCAGTACTTC.

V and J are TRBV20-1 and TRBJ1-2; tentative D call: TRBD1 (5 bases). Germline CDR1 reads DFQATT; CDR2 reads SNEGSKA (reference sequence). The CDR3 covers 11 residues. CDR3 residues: CSGGENYGYTF. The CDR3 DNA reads TGCAGCGGGGGTGAGAACTATGGCTACACCTTC.

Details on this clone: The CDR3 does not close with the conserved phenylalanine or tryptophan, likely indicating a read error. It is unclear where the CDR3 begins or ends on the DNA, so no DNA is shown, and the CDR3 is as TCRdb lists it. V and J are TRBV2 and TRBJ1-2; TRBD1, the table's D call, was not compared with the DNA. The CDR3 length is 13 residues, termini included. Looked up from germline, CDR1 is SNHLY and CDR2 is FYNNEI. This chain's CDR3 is CASSLNRRTPKTG.

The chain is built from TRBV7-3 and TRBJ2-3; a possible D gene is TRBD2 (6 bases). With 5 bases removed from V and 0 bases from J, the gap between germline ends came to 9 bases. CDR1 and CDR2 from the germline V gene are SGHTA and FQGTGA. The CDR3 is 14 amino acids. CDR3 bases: TGTGCCAGCAGCCCGGGGGAGAGCACAGATACGCAGTATTTT. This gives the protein CASSPGESTDTQYF.

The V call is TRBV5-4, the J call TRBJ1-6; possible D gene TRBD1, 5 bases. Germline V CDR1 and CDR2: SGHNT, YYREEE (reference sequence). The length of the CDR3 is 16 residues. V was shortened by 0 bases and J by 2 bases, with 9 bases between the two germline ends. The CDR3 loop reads CASSLGQGTYNSPLHF. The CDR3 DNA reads TGTGCCAGCAGCTTGGGGCAGGGCACCTATAATTCACCCCTCCACTTT.

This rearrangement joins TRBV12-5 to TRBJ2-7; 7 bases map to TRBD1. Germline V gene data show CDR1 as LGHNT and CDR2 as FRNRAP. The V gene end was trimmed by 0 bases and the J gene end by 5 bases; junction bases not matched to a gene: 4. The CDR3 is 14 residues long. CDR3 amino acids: CASGLVGGPNEQYF. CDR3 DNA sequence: TGTGCTAGTGGTTTGGTAGGGGGCCCGAACGAGCAGTACTTC.

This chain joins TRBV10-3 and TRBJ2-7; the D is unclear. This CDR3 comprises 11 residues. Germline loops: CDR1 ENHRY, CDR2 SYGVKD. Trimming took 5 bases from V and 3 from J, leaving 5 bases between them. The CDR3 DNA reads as TGTGCCATCAGTTACGGCTACGAGCAGTACTTC. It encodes CAISYGYEQYF.

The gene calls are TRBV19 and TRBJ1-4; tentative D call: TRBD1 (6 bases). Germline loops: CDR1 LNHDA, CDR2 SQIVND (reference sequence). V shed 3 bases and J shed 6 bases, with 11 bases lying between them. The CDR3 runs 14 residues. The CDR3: CASSISGAYEKLFF. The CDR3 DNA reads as TGTGCCAGTAGTATTTCAGGGGCGTATGAAAAACTGTTTTTT.

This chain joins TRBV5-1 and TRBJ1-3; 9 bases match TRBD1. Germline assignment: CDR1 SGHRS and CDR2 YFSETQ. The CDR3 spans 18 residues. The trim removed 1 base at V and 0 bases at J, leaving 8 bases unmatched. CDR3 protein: CASSLPRGTGRSGNTIYF. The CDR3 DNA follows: TGCGCCAGCAGCTTGCCGCGAGGGACAGGGCGCTCTGGAAACACCATATATTTT.

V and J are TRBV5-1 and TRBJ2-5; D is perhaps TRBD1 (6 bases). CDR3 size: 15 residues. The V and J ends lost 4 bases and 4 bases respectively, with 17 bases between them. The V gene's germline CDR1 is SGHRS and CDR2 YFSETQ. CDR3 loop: CASSPMAGVRETQYF. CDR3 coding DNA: TGCGCCAGCAGCCCTATGGCAGGGGTCAGAGAGACCCAGTACTTC.

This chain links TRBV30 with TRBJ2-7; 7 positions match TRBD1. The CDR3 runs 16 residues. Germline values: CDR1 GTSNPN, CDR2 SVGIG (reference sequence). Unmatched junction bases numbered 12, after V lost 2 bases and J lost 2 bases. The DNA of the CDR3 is TGTGCCTGGAGTAGAAATCGACAGGGCGATCCCTACGAGCAGTACTTC. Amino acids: CAWSRNRQGDPYEQYF.